This T cell receptor beta chain was found in a study of T cell responses to AZD1222 COVID-19 vaccine. Study-level findings and limits: Most donors were white British and more were female, and clonal diversity was possibly underestimated.

Details on this clone: The antigen is not known. A read error may produce the germline difference seen at one junction end.

Germline CDR1 reads MDHEN; CDR2 reads SYDVKM. This CDR3 comprises 14 residues. Libraries were prepared by immunoSEQ multiplex PCR; TCRdb keeps only in-frame clonotypes and omits some of them. Among 160,000 or so clones, over 70% were seen once, and the ten largest hold about 9%. This chain uses TRBV28 with TRBJ1-5, with D hard to call. The specimen comprised peripheral blood, sampled 28 days after the second AZD1222 dose. The receptor was isolated from an adult who received the AZD1222 COVID-19 vaccine. CDR3 coding DNA: TGTGCCAGCACCCTGACGGACGTTGGTCAGTCCCAGCATTTT. Encoded protein: CASTLTDVGQSQHF.